This TCR beta chain was captured by sequencing in a study of T cell clusters in autoimmune cytopenias. This CDR3 is built from 14 residues. The germline CDR1 and CDR2 sequences are SGHRS and YFSETQ. TRB rearrangements were amplified by touch-down multiplex PCR with mixed TRB-A/B primers. No DNA is given; TCRdb re-called the multiplex PCR reads and lists each CDR3 protein once. The sample is made up of under 7,500 distinct CDR3 sequences, and the top ten hold around a quarter of it. Study-wide results and caveats: TRB repertoire shifts in secondary cytopenia and chronic lymphocytic leukemia mostly reflected lymphoma, not autoimmunity. The T cell clusters came from computational analysis alone and lack functional validation. Healthy donors had about 3-fold more exclusive TRB clusters than active autoimmune hepatitis patients.

Points on this clonotype: Its antigen remains unknown.

TRB amplification used roughly 250 ng of peripheral blood genomic DNA. Input material: peripheral blood. The source is a human donor with an autoimmune cytopenia or autoimmune hepatitis (not recorded which). The rearrangement links TRBV5-1 to TRBJ2-1; TCRdb indicates TRBD1, and absent DNA this call remains unverified. CDR3 residues: CASSLVGQNNEQFF.